These 5 T cell receptor beta chains were sequenced from one sample in a study of a mutant IDH1 vaccine in newly diagnosed glioma. For these receptors, no antigen is known. Specified time point: week 23, last vaccination. Each dose of the vaccine consisted of 300 ug of mutant IDH1 20-mer peptide, with topical imiquimod. Assay: immunoSEQ multiplex PCR; the TCRdb copy retains only in-frame clones and omits some. The table has approximately 45,000 clones, less than 95% seen once; the top ten hold roughly 3.9%. Source: PBMCs, taken from a glioma patient whose treatment included an IDH1 peptide vaccine. The receptors here all came from a man aged 45-60 years with glioma.

V and J are TRBV2 and TRBJ1-1; 7 bases are a match to TRBD1. The CDR3 has 15 amino acids. The germline V gene has CDR1 SNHLY and CDR2 FYNNEI. Unmatched junction bases numbered 4, after V lost 2 bases and J lost 1 base. The CDR3: CASSEWGTENTEAFF. The CDR3 DNA is TGTGCCAGCAGTGAATGGGGGACAGAGAACACTGAAGCTTTCTTT.

This clone was recorded once. The rearrangement links TRBV5-1 to TRBJ1-1, with D possibly TRBD1 on 6 matching bases. The CDR3 contains 15 residues. V was pared by 4 bases and J by 6 bases, with 19 bases between. Per germline, CDR1 SGHRS and CDR2 YFSETQ. The CDR3 sequence is CASSILGQSGAEAFF. The CDR3 bases are TGCGCCAGCAGCATACTTGGACAGTCAGGCGCTGAAGCTTTCTTT.

For the CDR3, the DNA is TGTGCCATCAGCCACTCAGGAGACTCCTACGAGCAGTACTTC. Its protein is CAISHSGDSYEQYF. This rearrangement joins TRBV10-3 to TRBJ2-7; D gene unclear. Trimming took 6 bases from V and 0 from J, leaving 12 bases between them. This CDR3 is built from 14 residues. The germline V gene has CDR1 ENHRY and CDR2 SYGVKD.

V and J are TRBV2 and TRBJ2-3; TRBD2 might be the D (5 bases). Trimming pared 2 bases from V and 2 bases from J, leaving 8 bases between. This CDR3 region has 14 residues. CDR1 and CDR2 from the germline V gene are SNHLY and FYNNEI. The CDR3 region has the DNA TGTGCCAGCAGTGAAAGGCGGGCCACAGATACGCAGTATTTT. It yields the protein CASSERRATDTQYF.

The rearrangement uses TRBV7-2 and TRBJ1-2, with TRBD1 matching over 9 bases. Germline V lookup: CDR1 SGHTA, CDR2 FQGNSA. The CDR3 totals 13 residues. Losses at the gene ends were 5 bases for V and 5 bases for J; bases not matched to a gene: 3. CDR3 sequence (DNA): TGTGCCAGCAGCCCCGGGACAGGGTATGGCTACACCTTC. Its protein is CASSPGTGYGYTF.